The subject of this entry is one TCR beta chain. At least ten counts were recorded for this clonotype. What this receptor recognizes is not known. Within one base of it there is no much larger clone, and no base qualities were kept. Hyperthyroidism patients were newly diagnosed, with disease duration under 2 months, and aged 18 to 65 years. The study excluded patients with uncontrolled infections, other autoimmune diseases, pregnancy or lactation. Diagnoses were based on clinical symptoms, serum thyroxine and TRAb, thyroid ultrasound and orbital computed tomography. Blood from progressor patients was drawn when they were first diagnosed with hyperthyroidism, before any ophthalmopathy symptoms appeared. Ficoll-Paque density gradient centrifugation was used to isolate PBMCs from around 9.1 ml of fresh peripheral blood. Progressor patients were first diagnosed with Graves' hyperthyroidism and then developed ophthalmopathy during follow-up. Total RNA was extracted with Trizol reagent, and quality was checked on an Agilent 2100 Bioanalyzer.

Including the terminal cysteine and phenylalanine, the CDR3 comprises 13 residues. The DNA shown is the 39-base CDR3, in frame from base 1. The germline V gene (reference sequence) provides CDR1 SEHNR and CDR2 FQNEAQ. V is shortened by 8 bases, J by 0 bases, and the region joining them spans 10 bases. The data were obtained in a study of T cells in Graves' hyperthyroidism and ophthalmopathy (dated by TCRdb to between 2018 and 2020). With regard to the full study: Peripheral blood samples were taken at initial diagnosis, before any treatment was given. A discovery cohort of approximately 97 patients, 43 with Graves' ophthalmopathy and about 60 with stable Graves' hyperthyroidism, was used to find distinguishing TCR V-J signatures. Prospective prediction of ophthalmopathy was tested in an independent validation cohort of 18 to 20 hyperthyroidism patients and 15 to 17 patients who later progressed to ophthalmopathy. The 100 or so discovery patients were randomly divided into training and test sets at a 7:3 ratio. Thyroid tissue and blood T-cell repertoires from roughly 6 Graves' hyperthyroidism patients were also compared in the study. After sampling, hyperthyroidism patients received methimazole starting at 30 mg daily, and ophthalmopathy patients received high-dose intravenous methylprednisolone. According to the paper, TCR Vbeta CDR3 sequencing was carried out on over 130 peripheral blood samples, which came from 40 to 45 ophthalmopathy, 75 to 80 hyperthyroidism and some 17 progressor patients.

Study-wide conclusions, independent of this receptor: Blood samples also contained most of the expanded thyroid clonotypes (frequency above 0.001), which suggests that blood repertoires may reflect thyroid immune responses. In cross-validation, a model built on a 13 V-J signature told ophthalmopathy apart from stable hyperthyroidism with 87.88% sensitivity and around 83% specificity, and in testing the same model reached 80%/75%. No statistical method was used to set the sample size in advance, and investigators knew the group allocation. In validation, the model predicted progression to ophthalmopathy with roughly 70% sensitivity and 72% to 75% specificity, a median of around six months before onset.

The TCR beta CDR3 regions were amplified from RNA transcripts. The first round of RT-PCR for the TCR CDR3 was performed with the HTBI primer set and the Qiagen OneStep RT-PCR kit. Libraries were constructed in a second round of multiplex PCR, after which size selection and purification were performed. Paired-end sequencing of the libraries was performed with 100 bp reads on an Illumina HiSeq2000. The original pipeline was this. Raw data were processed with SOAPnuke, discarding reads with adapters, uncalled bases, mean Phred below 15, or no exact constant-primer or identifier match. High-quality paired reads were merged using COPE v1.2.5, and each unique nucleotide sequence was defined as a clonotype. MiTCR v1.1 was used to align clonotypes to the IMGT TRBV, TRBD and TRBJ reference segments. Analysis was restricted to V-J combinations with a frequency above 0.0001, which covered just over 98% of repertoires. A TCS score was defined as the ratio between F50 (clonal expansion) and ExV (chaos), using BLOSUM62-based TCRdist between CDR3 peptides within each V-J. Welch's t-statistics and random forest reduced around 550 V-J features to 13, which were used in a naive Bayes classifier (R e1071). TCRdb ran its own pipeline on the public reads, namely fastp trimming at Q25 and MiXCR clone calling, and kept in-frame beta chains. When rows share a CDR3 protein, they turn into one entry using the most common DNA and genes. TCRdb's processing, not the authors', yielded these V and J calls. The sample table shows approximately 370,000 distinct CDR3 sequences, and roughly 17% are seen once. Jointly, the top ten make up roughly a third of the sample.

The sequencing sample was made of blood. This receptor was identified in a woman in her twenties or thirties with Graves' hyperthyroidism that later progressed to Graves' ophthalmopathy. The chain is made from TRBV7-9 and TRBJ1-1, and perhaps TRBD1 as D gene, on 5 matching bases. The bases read TGTGCCAGCGGGACGGACCTGAACACTGAAGCTTTCTTT. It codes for CASGTDLNTEAFF.